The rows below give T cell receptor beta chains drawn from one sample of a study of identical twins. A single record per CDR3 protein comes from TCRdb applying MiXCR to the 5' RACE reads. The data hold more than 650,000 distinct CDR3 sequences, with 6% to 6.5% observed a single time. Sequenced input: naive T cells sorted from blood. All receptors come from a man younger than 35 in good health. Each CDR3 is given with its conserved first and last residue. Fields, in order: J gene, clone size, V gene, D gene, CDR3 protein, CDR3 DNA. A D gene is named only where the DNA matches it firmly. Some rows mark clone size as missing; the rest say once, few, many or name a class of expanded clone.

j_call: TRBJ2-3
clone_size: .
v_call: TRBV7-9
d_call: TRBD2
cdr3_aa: CASSRGEAGAGDTQYF
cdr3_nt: TGTGCCAGCAGCCGAGGGGAAGCGGGAGCCGGAGATACGCAGTATTTT

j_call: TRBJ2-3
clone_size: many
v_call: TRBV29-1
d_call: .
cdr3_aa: CSAAPRLSSTSTDTQYF
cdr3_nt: TGCAGCGCCGCCCCTCGGCTGTCTTCCACTAGCACAGATACGCAGTATTTT

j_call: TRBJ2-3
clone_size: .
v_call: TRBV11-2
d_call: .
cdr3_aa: CASSLVGGALTDTQYF
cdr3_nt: TGTGCCAGCAGCTTAGTTGGGGGGGCGCTTACGGATACGCAGTATTTT

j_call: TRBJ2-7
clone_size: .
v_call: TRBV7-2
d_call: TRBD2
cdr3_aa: CASSQPGLAGLLYF
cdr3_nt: TGTGCCAGCAGCCAACCGGGACTAGCGGGACTTTTGTACTTC

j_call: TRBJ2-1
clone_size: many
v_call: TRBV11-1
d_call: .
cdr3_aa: CASSPTGPTGQFF
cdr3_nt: TGTGCCAGCAGCCCTACGGGCCCCACAGGGCAGTTCTTC

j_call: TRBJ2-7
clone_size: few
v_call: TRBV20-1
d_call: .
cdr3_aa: CSASPGLQARYEQYF
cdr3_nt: TGCAGTGCCTCACCGGGACTCCAAGCTCGGTACGAGCAGTACTTC

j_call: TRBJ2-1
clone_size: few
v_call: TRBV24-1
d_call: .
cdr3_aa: CATESSYNEQFF
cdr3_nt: TGTGCCACAGAAAGCTCCTACAATGAGCAGTTCTTC

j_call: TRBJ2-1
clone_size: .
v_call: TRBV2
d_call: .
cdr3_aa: CASSGLGVNEQFF
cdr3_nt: TGTGCCAGCAGCGGACTGGGAGTCAATGAGCAGTTCTTC

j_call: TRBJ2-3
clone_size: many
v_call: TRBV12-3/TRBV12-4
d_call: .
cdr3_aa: CASSPGTSLVSITDTQYF
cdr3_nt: TGTGCCAGCAGCCCCGGGACTTCGCTCGTATCCATTACAGATACGCAGTATTTT

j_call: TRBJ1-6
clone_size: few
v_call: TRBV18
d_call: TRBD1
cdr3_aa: CASSPDRVSYNSPLHF
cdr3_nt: TGTGCCAGCTCACCGGACAGGGTCTCCTATAATTCACCCCTCCACTTT

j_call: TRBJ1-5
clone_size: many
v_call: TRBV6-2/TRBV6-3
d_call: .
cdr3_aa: CASSYSKSMVQGSQPQHF
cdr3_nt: TGTGCCAGCAGTTACTCGAAGTCAATGGTTCAGGGTTCTCAGCCCCAGCATTTT

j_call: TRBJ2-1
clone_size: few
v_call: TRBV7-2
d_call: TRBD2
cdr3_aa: CASSQPLAGVYNEQFF
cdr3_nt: TGTGCCAGCAGCCAACCCCTAGCGGGAGTTTACAATGAGCAGTTCTTC

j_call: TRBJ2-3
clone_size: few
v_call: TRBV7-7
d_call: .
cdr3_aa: CASGKGPAGRSDTQYF
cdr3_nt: TGTGCCAGCGGAAAAGGACCGGCGGGGCGGTCGGATACGCAGTATTTT

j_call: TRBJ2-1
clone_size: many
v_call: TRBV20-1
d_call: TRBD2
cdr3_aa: CSAPRGGVGYNEQFF
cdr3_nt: TGCAGTGCTCCACGGGGGGGAGTTGGCTACAATGAGCAGTTCTTC

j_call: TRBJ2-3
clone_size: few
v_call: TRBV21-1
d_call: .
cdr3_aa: CASNNPRADTQYF
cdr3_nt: TGTGCCAGCAACAACCCTAGGGCAGATACGCAGTATTTT

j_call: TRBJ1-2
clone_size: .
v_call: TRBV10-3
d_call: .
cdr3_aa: CAISDGVYGYTF
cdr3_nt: TGTGCCATCAGTGACGGCGTCTATGGCTACACCTTC

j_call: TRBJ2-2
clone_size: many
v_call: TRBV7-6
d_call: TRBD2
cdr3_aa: CASSRKREENTGELFF
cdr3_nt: TGTGCCAGCAGCCGAAAGCGGGAGGAAAACACCGGGGAGCTGTTTTTT

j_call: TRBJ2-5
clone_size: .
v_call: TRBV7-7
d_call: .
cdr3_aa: CASSSGRLVSEETQYF
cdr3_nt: TGTGCCAGCAGCTCGGGAAGACTAGTTTCGGAAGAGACCCAGTACTTC

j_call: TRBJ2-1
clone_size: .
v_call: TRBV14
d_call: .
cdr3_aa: CASSHTGYPYNEQFF
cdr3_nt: TGTGCCAGCAGCCATACAGGGTATCCCTACAATGAGCAGTTCTTC

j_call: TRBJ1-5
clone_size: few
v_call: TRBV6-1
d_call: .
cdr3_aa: CASSVRRRIQPQHF
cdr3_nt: TGTGCCAGCAGTGTCCGCCGACGGATTCAGCCCCAGCATTTT

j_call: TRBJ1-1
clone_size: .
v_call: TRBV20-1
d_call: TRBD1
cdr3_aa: CSARQGIDTEAFF
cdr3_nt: TGCAGTGCCCGACAGGGGATAGACACTGAAGCTTTCTTT

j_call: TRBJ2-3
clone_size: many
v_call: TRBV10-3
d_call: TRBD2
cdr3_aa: CAISHLTSGTDTQYF
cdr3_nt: TGTGCCATCAGTCACCTGACTAGCGGCACAGATACGCAGTATTTT

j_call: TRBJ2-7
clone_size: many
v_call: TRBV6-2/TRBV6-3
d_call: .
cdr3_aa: CASSYMTPYEQYF
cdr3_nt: TGTGCCAGCAGTTACATGACACCCTACGAGCAGTACTTC

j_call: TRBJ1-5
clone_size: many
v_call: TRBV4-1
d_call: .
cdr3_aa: CASSQVPPQPQHF
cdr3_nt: TGCGCCAGCAGCCAAGTTCCCCCTCAGCCCCAGCATTTT

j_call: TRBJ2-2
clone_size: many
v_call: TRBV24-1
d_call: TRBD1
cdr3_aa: CATSDLDRGLMSNTGELFF
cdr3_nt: TGTGCCACCAGTGACTTGGACAGGGGGTTAATGTCGAACACCGGGGAGCTGTTTTTT

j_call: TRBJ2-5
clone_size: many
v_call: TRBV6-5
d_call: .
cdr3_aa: CASSYHTVRGFETQYF
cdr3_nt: TGTGCCAGCAGTTACCATACCGTCAGGGGCTTTGAGACCCAGTACTTC

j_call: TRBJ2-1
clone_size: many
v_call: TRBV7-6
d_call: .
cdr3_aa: CASSLVVQDPVLNEQFF
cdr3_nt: TGTGCCAGCAGCTTAGTAGTACAGGACCCAGTTTTGAATGAGCAGTTCTTC